Listed here are 9 T cell receptor beta chains from one sample, sequenced in a study of OX40 agonist ivuxolimab in advanced cancers. Libraries were prepared by immunoSEQ multiplex PCR; TCRdb keeps only in-frame clonotypes and omits some of them. Seen here are around 17,000 clones, about three quarters observed once, and the top ten hold roughly 28%. The sample in question was CD4+ or CD8+ T cells sorted from blood, obtained in a trial of the OX40 agonist ivuxolimab. Receptors originate from an adult with an advanced solid tumor such as melanoma, head and neck, liver or kidney cancer.

This clone was detected only once. The chain joins TRBV7-9 to TRBJ1-4; 9 bases match TRBD1. CDR3 length equals 18 residues. The germline gives CDR1 SEHNR, CDR2 FQNEAQ (reference sequence). Trimming cost V 5 bases and J 10 bases; bases outside gene matches: 20. The DNA for the CDR3 is TGTGCCAGCAGCCCCCCCGGGACAGGGAAATGGTCGGAGGTAAAACTGTTTTTT. Protein product: CASSPPGTGKWSEVKLFF. The variable domain in full, with the rest retrieved from reference TRBV7-9 and TRBJ1-4, is DTGVSQNPRHKITKRGQNVTFRCDPISEHNRLYWYRQTLGQGPEFLTYFQNEAQLEKSRLLSDRFSAERPKGSFSTLEIQRTEQGDSAMYLCASSPPGTGKWSEVKLFFGSGTQLSVL.

V is TRBV9 and J is TRBJ2-7; D is unclear. The germline V gene has CDR1 SGDLS and CDR2 YYNGEE. The CDR3 is made up of 13 amino acids. With 2 bases removed from V and 2 bases from J, the gap between germline ends came to 8 bases. The CDR3: CASSVDGTYEQYF. Written as DNA, the CDR3 is TGTGCCAGCAGCGTTGACGGAACCTACGAGCAGTACTTC.

The CDR3 DNA reads as TGTGCCAGCAGCCATAGGGACAGCTCCTACGAGCAGTACTTC. Its translation is CASSHRDSSYEQYF. This sequence joins TRBV7-9 and TRBJ2-7; 7 bases line up with TRBD1. CDR1 SEHNR and CDR2 FQNEAQ come from the germline V gene (reference sequence). J gave up 0 bases and V 5 bases, and 4 bases lay outside the gene matches. The CDR3 is 14 residues long.

The chain uses TRBV27 and TRBJ2-2; no definite D call. The CDR3 runs to 12 residues. The V end was cut by 4 bases, the J end by 6 bases, with 6 bases between. CDR1 and CDR2 from the germline V gene are MNHEY and SMNVEV (reference sequence). The CDR3 DNA reads as TGTGCCAGCAGTTACGTCGCCGGGGAGCTGTTTTTT. It is translated as CASSYVAGELFF.

This clone appeared a single time. The chain carries TRBV7-9 and TRBJ1-6, with TRBD1 as a possible D gene (5 bases). Trimming stripped 1 base from V and 7 bases from J, with 11 bases between. The CDR3 runs to 15 residues. Germline assignment: CDR1 SEHNR and CDR2 FQNEAQ (reference sequence). In DNA, the CDR3 is TGTGCCAGCAGCTTAGTCGGGGGTTTGAATTCACCCCTCCACTTT. This translates into CASSLVGGLNSPLHF.

The chain uses TRBV11-2 and TRBJ2-7, with D hard to call. Trimming shortened V by 7 bases and J by 6 bases, and 13 bases separated the two germline ends. Germline V gives CDR1 SGHAT, CDR2 FQNNGV. This CDR3 has 12 amino acids. CDR3 sequence reads: CASTFSGGEQYF. The CDR3 DNA is TGTGCCAGCACCTTCTCGGGTGGCGAGCAGTACTTC.

This sequence joins TRBV9 and TRBJ1-2, with TRBD1 as a possible D gene (5 bases). The germline CDR1 and CDR2 sequences are SGDLS and YYNGEE. The CDR3 runs to 15 residues. The V gene lost 6 bases and the J gene lost 3 bases, with 18 bases spanning the gap. The DNA of the CDR3 is TGTGCCAGCACCCCCCCCGGCGGGACGTACTATGGCTACACCTTC. Its protein product is CASTPPGGTYYGYTF.

This clone has a single count. The chain couples TRBV7-9 to TRBJ2-2; D not resolved. Germline values: CDR1 SEHNR, CDR2 FQNEAQ (reference sequence). The CDR3 length is 12 residues. V lost 1 base and J 10 bases, leaving 7 bases between the germline ends. CDR3 in amino acids: CASSLGLEELFF. DNA of the CDR3: TGTGCCAGCAGCTTAGGGCTCGAGGAGCTGTTTTTT.

The rearrangement uses TRBV6-5 and TRBJ2-7, with D possibly matching TRBD1 (5 bases). This CDR3 region has 14 residues. Germline loops: CDR1 MNHEY, CDR2 SVGAGI. Deletions cut 5 bases from V and 2 bases from J, with 13 bases between. The CDR3 protein is CASSVGRWTYEQYF. DNA for the CDR3: TGTGCCAGCAGTGTGGGGCGCTGGACCTACGAGCAGTACTTC.